This T cell receptor beta chain was captured in a study of shared clonotypes between healthy human individuals. Overall study results and limits: Among the subsets, naive ones generally showed larger estimated richness than memory ones. The four-donor shared clonotypes exceeded non-shared clonotypes in generation probability, with non-shared ones scoring lower.

DNA at about 190 ng, tens of thousands of T cell genomes, went into sorted-subset replicate PCRs. Some clones are missing from TCRdb's copy, which holds only in-frame ones; the method was immunoSEQ multiplex PCR. The data show about 2,500,000 clones, around 94% seen once. CDR3 length: 13 residues. Germline CDR1 reads SGHDN; CDR2 reads FVKESK. V lost 1 base, J lost 11 bases, and 14 bases lay in between. Regarding this clone: The antigen remains unidentified.

Input material: naive CD4+ T cells sorted from blood. The subset is: CD45RA+ positively selected. The sequence was collected from a man aged 18 to 29 in good health. The V gene is TRBV14, the J gene TRBJ1-1, with D unclear. CDR3 DNA: TGTGCCAGCAGCCAAGTTCCCGGGTTAAGCGCTTTCTTT. Amino acids: CASSQVPGLSAFF.